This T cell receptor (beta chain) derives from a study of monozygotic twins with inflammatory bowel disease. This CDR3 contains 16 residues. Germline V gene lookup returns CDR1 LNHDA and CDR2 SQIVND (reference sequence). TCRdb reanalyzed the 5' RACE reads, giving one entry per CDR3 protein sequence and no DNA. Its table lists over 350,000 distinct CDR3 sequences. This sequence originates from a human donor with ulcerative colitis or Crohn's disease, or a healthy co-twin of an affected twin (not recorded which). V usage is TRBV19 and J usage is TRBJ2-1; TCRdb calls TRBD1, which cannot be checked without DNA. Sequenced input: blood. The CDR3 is CASSIQRGHPYNEQFF. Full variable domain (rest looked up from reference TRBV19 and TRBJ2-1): DGGITQSPKYLFRKEGQNVTLSCEQNLNHDAMYWYRQDPGQGLRLIYYSQIVNDFQKGDIAEGYSVSREKKESFPLTVTSAQKNPTAFYLCASSIQRGHPYNEQFFGPGTRLTVL.